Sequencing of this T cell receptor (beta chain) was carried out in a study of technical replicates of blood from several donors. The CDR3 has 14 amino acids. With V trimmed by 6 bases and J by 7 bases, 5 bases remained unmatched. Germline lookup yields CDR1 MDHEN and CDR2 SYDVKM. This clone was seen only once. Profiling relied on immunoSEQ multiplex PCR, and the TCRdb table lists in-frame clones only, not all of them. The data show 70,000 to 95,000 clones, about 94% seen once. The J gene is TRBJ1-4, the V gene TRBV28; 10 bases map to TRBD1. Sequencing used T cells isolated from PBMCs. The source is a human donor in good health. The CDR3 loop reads CASRSGTGAEKLFF. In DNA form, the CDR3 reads TGTGCCAGCAGGTCCGGGACAGGGGCTGAAAAACTGTTTTTT.